This T cell receptor (beta chain) was captured by sequencing in a study of vaccination effects on CD4 cells after COVID-19. Germline lookup yields CDR1 LGHDT and CDR2 YNNKEL (reference sequence). The V end was cut by 6 bases, the J end by 0 bases, with 6 bases between. The CDR3 runs to 13 residues. The protocol was immunoSEQ multiplex PCR, while the TCRdb copy is restricted to in-frame clones and leaves out a portion. This sample carries about 24,000 clones, about 70% of them seen once, and the ten largest clones take approximately 10%. Concerning this clone itself: The antigen is not known.

Pools of viral peptides were used by the ViraFEST assay to expand antigen-specific CD4+ T cells ahead of sequencing. Following a 10-day culture, CD4+ T cells were purified. Vaccine recipients, nucleocapsid antibody negative, had no prior SARS-CoV-2 infection. The chain uses TRBV3-1 (or the pseudogene TRBV3-2) and TRBJ2-4; no clear D. The sequence was obtained from a human donor who received a COVID-19 vaccine. The sequenced sample was CD4+ T cells from PBMCs cultured with HCoV-NL63 spike peptides, obtained before COVID-19 vaccination. CDR3 nucleotides: TGTGCCAGCAGTGACTTAGCCAAAAACATTCAGTACTTC. Translating gives CASSDLAKNIQYF.